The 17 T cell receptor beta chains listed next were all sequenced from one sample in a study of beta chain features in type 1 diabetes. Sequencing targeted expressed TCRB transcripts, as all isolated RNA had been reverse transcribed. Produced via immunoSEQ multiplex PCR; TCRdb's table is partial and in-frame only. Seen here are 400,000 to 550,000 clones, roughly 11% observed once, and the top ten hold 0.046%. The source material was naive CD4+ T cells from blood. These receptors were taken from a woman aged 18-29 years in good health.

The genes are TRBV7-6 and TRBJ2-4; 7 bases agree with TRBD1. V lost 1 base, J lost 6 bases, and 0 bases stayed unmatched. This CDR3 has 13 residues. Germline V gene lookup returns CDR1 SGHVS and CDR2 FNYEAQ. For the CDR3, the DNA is TGTGCCAGCAGCTTAGGGGACAGAAACATTCAGTACTTC. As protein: CASSLGDRNIQYF.

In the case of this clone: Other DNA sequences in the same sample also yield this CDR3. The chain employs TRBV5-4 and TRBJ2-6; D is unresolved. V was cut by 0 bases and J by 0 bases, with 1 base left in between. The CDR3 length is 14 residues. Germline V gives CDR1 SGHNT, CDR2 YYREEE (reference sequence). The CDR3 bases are TGTGCCAGCAGCTTGGCCTCTGGGGCCAACGTCCTGACTTTC. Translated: CASSLASGANVLTF.

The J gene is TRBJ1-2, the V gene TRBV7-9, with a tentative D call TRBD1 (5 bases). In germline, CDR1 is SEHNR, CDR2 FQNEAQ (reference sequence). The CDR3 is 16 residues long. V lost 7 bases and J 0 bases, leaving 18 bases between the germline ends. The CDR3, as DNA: TGTGCCAGCACCCCCGACGGGTGGGGGACTAACTATGGCTACACCTTC. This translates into CASTPDGWGTNYGYTF. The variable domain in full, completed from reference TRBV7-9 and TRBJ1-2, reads DTGVSQNPRHKITKRGQNVTFRCDPISEHNRLYWYRQTLGQGPEFLTYFQNEAQLEKSRLLSDRFSAERPKGSFSTLEIQRTEQGDSAMYLCASTPDGWGTNYGYTFGSGTRLTVV.

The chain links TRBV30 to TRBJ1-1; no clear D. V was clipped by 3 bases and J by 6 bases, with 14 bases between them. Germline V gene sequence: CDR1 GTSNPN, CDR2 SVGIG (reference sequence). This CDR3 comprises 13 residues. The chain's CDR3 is CAWSSLKAPEAFF. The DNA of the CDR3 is TGTGCCTGGAGCTCTCTCAAAGCCCCTGAAGCTTTCTTT.

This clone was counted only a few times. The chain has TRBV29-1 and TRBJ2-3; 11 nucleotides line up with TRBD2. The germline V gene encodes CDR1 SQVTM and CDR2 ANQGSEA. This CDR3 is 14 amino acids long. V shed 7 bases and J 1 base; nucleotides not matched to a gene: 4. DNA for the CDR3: TGCAGCGCCTGGACTAGCGGGCGCACAGATACGCAGTATTTT. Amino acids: CSAWTSGRTDTQYF.

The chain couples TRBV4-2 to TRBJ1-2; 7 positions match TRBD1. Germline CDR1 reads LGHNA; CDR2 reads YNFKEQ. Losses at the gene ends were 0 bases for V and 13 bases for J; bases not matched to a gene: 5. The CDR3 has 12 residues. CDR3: CASSQDKGAGTF. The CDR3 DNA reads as TGTGCCAGCAGCCAAGATAAGGGGGCCGGCACCTTC.

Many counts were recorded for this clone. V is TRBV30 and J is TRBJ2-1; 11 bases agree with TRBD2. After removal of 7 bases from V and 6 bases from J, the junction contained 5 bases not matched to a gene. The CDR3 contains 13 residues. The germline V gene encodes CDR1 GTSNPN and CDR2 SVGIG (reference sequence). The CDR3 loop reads CASLAGGVNEQFF. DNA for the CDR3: TGTGCCTCCCTAGCGGGAGGAGTCAATGAGCAGTTCTTC.

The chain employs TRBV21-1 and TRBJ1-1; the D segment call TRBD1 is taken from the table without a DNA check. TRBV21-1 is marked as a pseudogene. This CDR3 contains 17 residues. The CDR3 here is CASFRDRGGRMNTEAFF. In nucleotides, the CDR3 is TGTGCCAGCTTCCGGGACAGGGGAGGGAGGATGAACACTGAAGCTTTCTTT.

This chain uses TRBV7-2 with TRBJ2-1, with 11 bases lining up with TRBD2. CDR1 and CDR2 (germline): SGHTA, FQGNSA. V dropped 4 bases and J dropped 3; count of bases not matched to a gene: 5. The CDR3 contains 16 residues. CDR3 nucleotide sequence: TGTGCCAGCAGCTATAAAGGGACTAGCGGCTACAATGAGCAGTTCTTC. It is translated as CASSYKGTSGYNEQFF.

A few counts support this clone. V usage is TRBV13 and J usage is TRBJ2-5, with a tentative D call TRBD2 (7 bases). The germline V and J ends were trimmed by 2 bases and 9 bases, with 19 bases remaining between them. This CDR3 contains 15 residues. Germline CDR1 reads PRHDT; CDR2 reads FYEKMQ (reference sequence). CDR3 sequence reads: CASSLNILSGGPQYF. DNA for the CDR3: TGTGCCAGCAGCTTAAACATCCTGTCGGGGGGCCCCCAGTACTTC.

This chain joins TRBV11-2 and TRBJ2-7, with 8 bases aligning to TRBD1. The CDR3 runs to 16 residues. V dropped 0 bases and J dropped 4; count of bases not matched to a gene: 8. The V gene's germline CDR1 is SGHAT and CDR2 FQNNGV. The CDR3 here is CASSLDPRTGWYEQYV. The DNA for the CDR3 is TGTGCCAGCAGCTTAGATCCCAGGACAGGGTGGTACGAGCAGTACGTC.

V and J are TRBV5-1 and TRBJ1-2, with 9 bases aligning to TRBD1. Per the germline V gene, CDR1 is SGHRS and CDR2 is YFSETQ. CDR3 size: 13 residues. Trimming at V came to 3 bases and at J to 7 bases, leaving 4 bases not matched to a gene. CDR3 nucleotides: TGCGCCAGCAGCTCCGGGACAGGGATTGGCTACACCTTC. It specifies CASSSGTGIGYTF.

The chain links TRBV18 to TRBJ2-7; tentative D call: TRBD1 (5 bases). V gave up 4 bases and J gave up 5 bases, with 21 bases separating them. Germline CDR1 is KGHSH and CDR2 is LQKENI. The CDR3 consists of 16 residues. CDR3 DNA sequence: TGTGCCAGCTCACATGTTTTAGGGGCCTCCAGGGACGAGCAGTACTTC. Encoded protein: CASSHVLGASRDEQYF.

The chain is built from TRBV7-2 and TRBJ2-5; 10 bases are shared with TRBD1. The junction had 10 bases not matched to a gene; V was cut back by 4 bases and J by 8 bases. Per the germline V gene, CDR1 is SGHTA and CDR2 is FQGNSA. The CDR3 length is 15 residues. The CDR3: CASSSEDRGFVTQYF. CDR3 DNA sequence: TGTGCCAGCAGCTCCGAGGACAGGGGGTTCGTAACCCAGTACTTC.

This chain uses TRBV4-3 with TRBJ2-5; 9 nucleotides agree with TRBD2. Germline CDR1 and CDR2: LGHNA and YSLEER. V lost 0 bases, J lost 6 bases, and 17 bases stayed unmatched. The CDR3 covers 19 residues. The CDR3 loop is CASSQDELAGRTKWKTQYF. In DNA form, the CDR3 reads TGCGCCAGCAGCCAAGATGAACTAGCGGGCCGTACGAAATGGAAGACCCAGTACTTC.

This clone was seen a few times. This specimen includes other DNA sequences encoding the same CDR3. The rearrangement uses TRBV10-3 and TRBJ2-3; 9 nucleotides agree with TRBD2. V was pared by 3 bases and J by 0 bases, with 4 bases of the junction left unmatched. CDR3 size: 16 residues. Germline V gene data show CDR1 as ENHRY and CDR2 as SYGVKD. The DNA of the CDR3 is TGTGCCATCAGTGAAGGTCTAGCGGGAAGCACAGATACGCAGTATTTT. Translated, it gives CAISEGLAGSTDTQYF.

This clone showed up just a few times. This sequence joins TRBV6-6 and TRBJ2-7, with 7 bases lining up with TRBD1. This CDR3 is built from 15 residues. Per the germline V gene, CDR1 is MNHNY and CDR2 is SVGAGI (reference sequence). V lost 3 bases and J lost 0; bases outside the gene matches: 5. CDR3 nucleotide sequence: TGTGCCAGCAGTTATCCGACAGGGTTCTCCTACGAGCAGTACTTC. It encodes CASSYPTGFSYEQYF.